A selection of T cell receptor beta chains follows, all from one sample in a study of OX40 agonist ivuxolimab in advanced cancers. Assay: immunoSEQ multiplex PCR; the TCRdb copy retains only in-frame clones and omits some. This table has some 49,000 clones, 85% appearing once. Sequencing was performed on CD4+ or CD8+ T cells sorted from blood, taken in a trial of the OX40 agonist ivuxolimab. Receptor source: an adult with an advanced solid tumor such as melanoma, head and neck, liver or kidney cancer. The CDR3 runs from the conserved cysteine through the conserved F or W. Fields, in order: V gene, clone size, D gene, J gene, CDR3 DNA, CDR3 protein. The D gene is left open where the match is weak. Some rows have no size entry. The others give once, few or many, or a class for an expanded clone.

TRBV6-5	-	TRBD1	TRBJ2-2	TGTGCCAGCAGTTACGACAGGGTTCCCGGGGAGCTGTTTTTT	CASSYDRVPGELFF
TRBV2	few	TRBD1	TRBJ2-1	TGTGCCAGCAGTGTTAGGGGACAGTACAATGAGCAGTTCTTC	CASSVRGQYNEQFF
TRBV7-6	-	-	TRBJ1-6	TGTGCCAGCAGCGCCTCACGAGCGAAGGATTCACCCCTCCACTTT	CASSASRAKDSPLHF
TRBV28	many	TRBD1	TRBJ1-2	TGTGCCAGCAGGGGAATCCAGGGGGCAGAGACTCTGGATGGCTACACCTTC	CASRGIQGAETLDGYTF
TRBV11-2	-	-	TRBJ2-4	TGTGCCAGCAGCTTCCCGACAGGCGGATCTTTTGTTCAGTACTTC	CASSFPTGGSFVQYF
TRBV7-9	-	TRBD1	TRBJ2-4	TGTGCCAGCAGCCCACTGACAGGGGAAAACATTCAGTACTTC	CASSPLTGENIQYF
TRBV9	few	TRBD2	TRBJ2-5	TGTGCCAGCAGCGGGGGAGGGGCGAGATCAGAGACCCAGTACTTC	CASSGGGARSETQYF
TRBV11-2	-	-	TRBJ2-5	TGTGCCAGCAGCTTAGAGATGGAGACCCAGTACTTC	CASSLEMETQYF
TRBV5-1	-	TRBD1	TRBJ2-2	TGCGCCAGCAGCTTGGGGACAGGGGATTCCGGGGAGCTGTTTTTT	CASSLGTGDSGELFF
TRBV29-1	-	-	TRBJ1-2	TGCAGCGTTGAGATTGCCTTGGGCTACACCTTC	CSVEIALGYTF
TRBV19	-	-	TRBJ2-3	TGTGCCAGTAGCCGCCGGGACACAGCATCAGATACGCAGTATTTT	CASSRRDTASDTQYF
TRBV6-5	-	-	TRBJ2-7	TGTGCCAGCAGTGGACCGGGACACCACCCCTACGAGCAGTACTTC	CASSGPGHHPYEQYF
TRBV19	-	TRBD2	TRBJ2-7	TGTGCCAGTAGTATAAGCTCTAGCGGAAACTACGAGCAGTACTTC	CASSISSSGNYEQYF
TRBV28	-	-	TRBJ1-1	TGTGCCAGCCTCAGGGGTGCCACTGAAGCTTTCTTT	CASLRGATEAFF
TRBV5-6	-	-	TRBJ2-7	TGTGCCAGCAGCTTGGTATCGGCCTACGAGCAGTACTTC	CASSLVSAYEQYF
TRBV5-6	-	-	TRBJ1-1	TGTGCCAGCAGCCTTAATAGGAACACTGAAGCTTTCTTT	CASSLNRNTEAFF
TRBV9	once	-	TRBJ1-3	TGTGCCAGCAGCGTAGTGGACTCTGGAAACACCATATATTTT	CASSVVDSGNTIYF
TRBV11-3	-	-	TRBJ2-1	TGTGCCAGCAGCTTAGGCACAAGCAATGAGCAGTTCTTC	CASSLGTSNEQFF
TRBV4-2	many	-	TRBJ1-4	TGTGCCAGCAGCCCTAGTCTGGGGACCACTAATGAAAAACTGTTTTTT	CASSPSLGTTNEKLFF
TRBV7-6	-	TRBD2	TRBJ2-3	TGTGCCAGCAGCTACGAGACGGGGGGGCTAACAGATACGCAGTATTTT	CASSYETGGLTDTQYF
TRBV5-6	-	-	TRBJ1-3	TGTGCCAGCGTACACGGAAACACCATATATTTT	CASVHGNTIYF
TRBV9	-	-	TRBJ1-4	TGTGCCAGCAGCCCCCCCGGGGCCGGGGGGGAAAAACTGTTTTTT	CASSPPGAGGEKLFF
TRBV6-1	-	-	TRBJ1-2	TGTGCCAGCAGTGATTTTCCGAACTATGGCTACACCTTC	CASSDFPNYGYTF
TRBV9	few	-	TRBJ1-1	TGTGCCAGCAGCGTAGGTACAGGAGGCACTGAAGCTTTCTTT	CASSVGTGGTEAFF
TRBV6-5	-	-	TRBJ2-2	TGTGCCAGCAGATTAGGGGCCGGGGAGCTGTTTTTT	CASRLGAGELFF
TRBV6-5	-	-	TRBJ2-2	TGTGCCAGCAGTTACTCTTGGACACCGAACACCGGGGAGCTGTTTTTT	CASSYSWTPNTGELFF
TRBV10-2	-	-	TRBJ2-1	TGCGCCAGCAGCCCGACAGGTTCCTACAATGAGCAGTTCTTC	CASSPTGSYNEQFF
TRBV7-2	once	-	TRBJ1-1	TGTGCCAGCAGCTTATGGGGTTTACGCATGAACACTGAAGCTTTCTTT	CASSLWGLRMNTEAFF
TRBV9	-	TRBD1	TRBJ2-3	TGTGCCAGCAGCTATGGCGGGACAGGGACAGATACGCAGTATTTT	CASSYGGTGTDTQYF
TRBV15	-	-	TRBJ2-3	TGTGCCACCAGCAGAGATCCTTGGGGTAGCACAGATACGCAGTATTTT	CATSRDPWGSTDTQYF
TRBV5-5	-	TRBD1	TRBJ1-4	TGTGCCAGCAGCTTGAAACCGGGACAGACCTCTCCCGGTAAACTGTTTTTT	CASSLKPGQTSPGKLFF
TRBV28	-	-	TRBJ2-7	TGTGCCAGCAGTTTATTGCGTGGGTACGAGCAGTACTTC	CASSLLRGYEQYF
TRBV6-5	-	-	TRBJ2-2	TGTGCCAGCAGAACAGTCCTCACCGGGGAGCTGTTTTTT	CASRTVLTGELFF
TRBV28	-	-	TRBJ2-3	TGTGCCAGCAGCTACTATACACAGGGTTCCTCAGATACGCAGTATTTT	CASSYYTQGSSDTQYF
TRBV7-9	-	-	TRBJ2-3	TGTGCCAGCACCAATATGCTCGATACGCAGTATTTT	CASTNMLDTQYF
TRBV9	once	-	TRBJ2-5	TGTGCCAGCAGCGTAGGTGTGAAAGAGACCCAGTACTTC	CASSVGVKETQYF
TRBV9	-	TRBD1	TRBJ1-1	TGTGCCAGCAGCGCCGGACAGGGGTCGGAAGCTTTCTTT	CASSAGQGSEAFF
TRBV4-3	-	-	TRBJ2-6	TGCGCCAGCAGCCAAGCCCTCCCCCCTGGTTCGGGGGCCAACGTCCTGACTTTC	CASSQALPPGSGANVLTF
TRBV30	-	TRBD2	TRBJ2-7	TGTGCCTGGAGTCCCCCGACTAGCGGGTACGAGCAGTACTTC	CAWSPPTSGYEQYF
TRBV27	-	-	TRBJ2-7	TGTGCCAGCAGTTTAGCCGTATCCTACGAGCAGTACTTC	CASSLAVSYEQYF
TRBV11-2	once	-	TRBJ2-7	TGTGCCAGCAGCTTAGGGGACTACGAGCAGTACTTC	CASSLGDYEQYF